The sequence of this T cell receptor (beta chain) was determined in a study of siplizumab effects on memory and regulatory T cells. Study-wide points: The Treg-derived share of mappable alloreactive CD4+ clones averaged 68.8% with siplizumab and approximately 27% in controls.

CDR3 length: 14 residues. V was pared by 5 bases and J by 6 bases, with 14 bases between. Looked up from germline, CDR1 is MNHEY and CDR2 is SMNVEV (reference sequence). Remarks on this clone: Its cognate antigen is unknown.

Assays covered about 10^5 TCR templates per sample. Using immunoSEQ multiplex PCR, the repertoire was profiled, and TCRdb retains in-frame clones only, with some absent. The table records approximately 50,000 clones, approximately 93% of them present only once. Sequencing input: CD8+ T cells sorted from blood. The rearrangement joins TRBV27 to TRBJ1-5; weak D call: TRBD1 (5 bases). This sequence originates from a human donor in good health. The CDR3, as DNA: TGTGCCAGCAGTCCTAACCTGCAGGGTCAGCCCCAGCATTTT. This codes for CASSPNLQGQPQHF.